These 28 T cell receptor beta chains share one sample of origin, sequenced in a study of blood T cell repertoires in COVID-19. Method: immunoSEQ multiplex PCR; TCRdb's copy keeps in-frame clones and lacks some. The profile covers around 250,000 clones, with roughly 85% appearing a single time and 8.5% to 9.5% taken by the ten largest. The sequenced material came from PBMCs or T cells enriched from blood (not recorded which). The origin of the receptors is a woman aged 45 to 65 with acute COVID-19.

The CDR3, as DNA: TGTGCCAGCAGTCGTGCCGAGGAAAAACTGTTTTTT. Protein product: CASSRAEEKLFF. The V call is TRBV6-2 or TRBV6-3, the J call TRBJ1-4, with D unclear. Germline CDR1 MNHEY, CDR2 SVGEGT. The CDR3 has 12 residues. Trimming shortened V by 5 bases and J by 8 bases, and 9 bases separated the two germline ends.

The V and J genes are TRBV30 and TRBJ2-1; 11 bases are shared with TRBD2. The CDR3 has 15 residues. Germline assignment: CDR1 GTSNPN and CDR2 SVGIG (reference sequence). After removal of 1 base from V and 5 bases from J, the junction contained 4 bases not matched to a gene. Here the CDR3 DNA reads TGTGCCTGGAGTGGAGAACTAGCGGGGGACAATGAGCAGTTCTTC. This codes for CAWSGELAGDNEQFF.

In its sample, this clone was seen once. The chain is built from TRBV6-2 or TRBV6-3 and TRBJ2-7, with 8 bases matching TRBD1. The trim removed 0 bases at V and 0 bases at J, leaving 10 bases unmatched. Germline CDR1 reads MNHEY; CDR2 reads SVGEGT. The CDR3 is 18 amino acids. The CDR3 DNA reads as TGTGCCAGCAGTTACTCTGACAGGGGTGCTTCTAGCTCCTACGAGCAGTACTTC. Protein: CASSYSDRGASSSYEQYF.

This rearrangement joins TRBV7-6 to TRBJ2-1; D unclear. This CDR3 spans 14 amino acids. Between the trimmed V and J ends, which lost 6 bases and 6 bases, there was a span of 15 bases. Germline loops: CDR1 SGHVS, CDR2 FNYEAQ. The CDR3 spells CASSYNMAPNEQFF. The CDR3 DNA reads as TGTGCCAGCAGTTATAACATGGCCCCCAATGAGCAGTTCTTC.

The chain recombines TRBV5-1 with TRBJ2-7, with 10 bases fitting TRBD1. Germline-derived CDR1 and CDR2 are SGHRS and YFSETQ. J gave up 5 bases and V 4 bases, and 0 bases lay outside the gene matches. The CDR3 spans 12 residues. The CDR3, as DNA: TGCGCCAGCAGCGGGACAGGGGACGAGCAGTACTTC. The encoded protein is CASSGTGDEQYF.

The chain uses TRBV9 and TRBJ1-2; 7 nucleotides agree with TRBD1. CDR1 and CDR2 (germline): SGDLS, YYNGEE. The CDR3 consists of 15 residues. The V gene end was trimmed by 3 bases and the J gene end by 2 bases; junction bases not matched to a gene: 7. CDR3 sequence reads: CASSAPRDSNYGYTF. CDR3 DNA: TGTGCCAGCAGCGCGCCCCGGGACAGCAACTATGGCTACACCTTC.

This clone came up once. The chain has TRBV4-3 and TRBJ1-2; D unclear. CDR1 and CDR2 from the germline V gene are LGHNA and YSLEER. This CDR3 is built from 15 residues. Trimming pared 0 bases from V and 1 base from J, leaving 9 bases between. This chain's CDR3 is CASSQDGGSNYGYTF. The CDR3 DNA sequence: TGCGCCAGCAGCCAAGACGGCGGCAGTAACTATGGCTACACCTTC.

The rearrangement links TRBV6-5 to TRBJ2-2; D is perhaps TRBD1 (6 bases). V was shortened by 6 bases and J by 5 bases, with 13 bases between the two germline ends. The germline V gene encodes CDR1 MNHEY and CDR2 SVGAGI. The CDR3 is made up of 14 amino acids. CDR3 nucleotides: TGTGCCAGCAGCATATCCAGGGGTACCGGGGAGCTGTTTTTT. It specifies CASSISRGTGELFF.

This clone occurred once. The chain couples TRBV5-1 to TRBJ2-2; D is unclear. CDR3 length: 16 residues. V was trimmed by 0 bases and J by 0 bases, leaving 9 bases between them. Germline V CDR1 and CDR2: SGHRS, YFSETQ. The CDR3 DNA reads as TGCGCCAGCAGCTTGGAACCTTCAGCGAACACCGGGGAGCTGTTTTTT. Amino acids: CASSLEPSANTGELFF.

The chain employs TRBV5-1 and TRBJ1-4; D gene uncertain. In germline, CDR1 is SGHRS, CDR2 YFSETQ. Deletions cut 2 bases from V and 4 bases from J, with 9 bases between. The CDR3 length is 14 residues. The CDR3, as DNA: TGCGCCAGCAGCTTCGAGCAGGTTAATGAAAAACTGTTTTTT. It specifies CASSFEQVNEKLFF. The complete variable domain, with remaining parts taken from reference TRBV5-1 and TRBJ1-4, reads KAGVTQTPRYLIKTRGQQVTLSCSPISGHRSVSWYQQTPGQGLQFLFEYFSETQRNKGNFPGRFSGRQFSNSRSEMNVSTLELGDSALYLCASSFEQVNEKLFFGSGTQLSVL.

This chain's CDR3 is CASSQDRRANTIYF. CDR3 nucleotide sequence: TGTGCCAGCAGCCAAGATCGGAGGGCAAACACCATATATTTT. V and J are TRBV3-1 (or the pseudogene TRBV3-2) and TRBJ1-3; D unclear. Trimming shortened V by 0 bases and J by 6 bases, and 9 bases separated the two germline ends. CDR1 is LGHDT and CDR2 is YNNKEL in the germline V gene (reference sequence). The CDR3 sequence is 14 residues long.

CDR3 amino acids: CASSIDRSALGNTIYF. Here the CDR3 DNA reads TGTGCCAGTAGTATAGATCGGTCCGCGCTTGGAAACACCATATATTTT. The chain recombines TRBV19 with TRBJ1-3; D is ambiguous. The CDR3 loop spans 16 amino acids. Trimming shortened V by 0 bases and J by 3 bases, and 12 bases separated the two germline ends. Germline CDR1 reads LNHDA; CDR2 reads SQIVND (reference sequence).

This clone was counted once. The J gene is TRBJ1-2, the V gene TRBV19; D unresolved. CDR1 and CDR2 (germline): LNHDA, SQIVND (reference sequence). This CDR3 is built from 15 residues. With 0 bases removed from V and 2 bases from J, the gap between germline ends came to 10 bases. This chain's CDR3 is CASSIDQQLNYGYTF. In DNA form, the CDR3 reads TGTGCCAGTAGTATAGATCAACAGCTGAACTATGGCTACACCTTC.

This sequence joins TRBV7-9 and TRBJ1-1, with 7 bases that match TRBD1. Germline loops: CDR1 SEHNR, CDR2 FQNEAQ (reference sequence). The CDR3 is 15 residues long. V lost 3 bases to trimming and J lost 1 base; unmatched junction nucleotides: 5. The CDR3 is CASSFRQGKNTEAFF. CDR3 in DNA: TGTGCCAGCAGCTTCCGACAGGGAAAGAACACTGAAGCTTTCTTT.

CDR3 nucleotide sequence: TGTGCCAGCAGACTTCAGGGTCAGCCCCAGCATTTT. Residues: CASRLQGQPQHF. The chain uses TRBV28 and TRBJ1-5; D perhaps matches TRBD1 (5 bases). The CDR3 has 12 residues. V lost 6 bases, J lost 6 bases, and 9 bases lay in between. Germline values: CDR1 MDHEN, CDR2 SYDVKM.

V is TRBV6-5 and J is TRBJ2-7; TRBD2 agrees at 7 bases. V was pared by 6 bases and J by 7 bases, with 12 bases of the junction left unmatched. The CDR3 extends over 14 amino acids. Germline V gene data show CDR1 as MNHEY and CDR2 as SVGAGI. Written as DNA, the CDR3 is TGTGCCAGCAGCACCCGGGGGGACGGCAGAGAGCAGTACTTC. Its protein product is CASSTRGDGREQYF.

V gene TRBV18 combines with J gene TRBJ2-1; TRBD2 matches 11 bases. Germline V gives CDR1 KGHSH, CDR2 LQKENI. The CDR3 is 15 residues long. V shed 1 base and J 10 bases; nucleotides not matched to a gene: 6. CDR3 in amino acids: CASSPLAGGSLEQFF. CDR3 bases: TGTGCCAGCTCACCACTAGCGGGGGGGTCTCTGGAGCAGTTCTTC.

This chain uses TRBV7-8 with TRBJ2-1; 9 bases agree with TRBD2. Unmatched junction bases numbered 5, after V lost 1 base and J lost 7 bases. This CDR3 has 15 residues. Germline V lookup: CDR1 SGHVS, CDR2 FQNEAQ. As DNA, the CDR3 is TGTGCCAGCAGCTTAGGTGCGGGGGGGCTGAATGAGCAGTTCTTC. It codes for CASSLGAGGLNEQFF. The variable domain in full, completed from reference TRBV7-8 and TRBJ2-1, reads GAGVSQSPRYKVAKRGQDVALRCDPISGHVSLFWYQQALGQGPEFLTYFQNEAQLDKSGLPSDRFFAERPEGSVSTLKIQRTQQEDSAVYLCASSLGAGGLNEQFFGPGTRLTVL.

V is TRBV27 and J is TRBJ2-2; D perhaps matches TRBD1 (6 bases). Germline CDR1 is MNHEY and CDR2 is SMNVEV (reference sequence). The CDR3 contains 14 residues. V was cut by 5 bases and J by 5 bases, with 12 bases left in between. CDR3: CASSGGPLTGELFF. As DNA, the CDR3 is TGTGCCAGCAGTGGGGGCCCATTGACCGGGGAGCTGTTTTTT.

Comments on this clone: Other DNA sequences in the sample encode the same CDR3. The chain combines TRBV18 with TRBJ2-1, with TRBD1 identical over 9 bases. Losses at the gene ends were 6 bases for V and 2 bases for J; bases not matched to a gene: 5. The CDR3 length is 15 residues. Germline lookup yields CDR1 KGHSH and CDR2 LQKENI. The CDR3 region has the DNA TGTGCCAGCTCCCCCGGGACAGGGACCTACAATGAGCAGTTCTTC. Translated: CASSPGTGTYNEQFF.

This clone was seen just once. This chain links TRBV6-5 with TRBJ2-7; D might be TRBD1 (6 bases). This CDR3 is built from 15 residues. Trimming took 5 bases from V and 6 from J, leaving 20 bases between them. Germline assignment: CDR1 MNHEY and CDR2 SVGAGI. The CDR3 DNA follows: TGTGCCAGCAGTCCCTCCCAGGGAATCAGGGGCGAGCAGTACTTC. This gives the protein CASSPSQGIRGEQYF.

J is TRBJ2-2 and V is TRBV4-1; no clear D. The CDR3 consists of 13 residues. V lost 2 bases and J 9 bases, leaving 10 bases between the germline ends. CDR1 is MGHRA and CDR2 is YSYEKL in the germline V gene. In DNA form, the CDR3 reads TGCGCCAGCAGCCAACTAGAATACCGGGAGCTGTTTTTT. Protein sequence: CASSQLEYRELFF.

The sample holds many counts of this clone. The chain recombines TRBV6-2 or TRBV6-3 with TRBJ2-5; D possibly corresponds to TRBD2 (5 bases). The CDR3 spans 13 residues. Germline values: CDR1 MNHEY, CDR2 SVGEGT. V shed 6 bases and J shed 5 bases, with 13 bases lying between them. The CDR3 bases are TGTGCCAGCAGCCTATGGAGGCATGAGACCCAGTACTTC. It is translated as CASSLWRHETQYF.

The chain carries TRBV21-1 and TRBJ1-5. TRBV21-1 is a listed pseudogene. This CDR3 spans 13 amino acids. DNA for the CDR3: TGTGCCAGCAGCCTTTGTGGCAATCAGCCCCAGCATTTT. This gives the protein CASSLCGNQPQHF.

The chain employs TRBV19 and TRBJ1-5; tentative D call: TRBD1 (6 bases). The germline V gene encodes CDR1 LNHDA and CDR2 SQIVND (reference sequence). Trimming cost V 7 bases and J 0 bases, with 13 bases left between them. CDR3 size: 15 residues. The CDR3 nucleotides are TGTGCCAGTAAGTCAGGGGACCTTAGCAATCAGCCCCAGCATTTT. Translated: CASKSGDLSNQPQHF. Based on the CDR3 plus reference TRBV19 and TRBJ1-5, the full variable domain is DGGITQSPKYLFRKEGQNVTLSCEQNLNHDAMYWYRQDPGQGLRLIYYSQIVNDFQKGDIAEGYSVSREKKESFPLTVTSAQKNPTAFYLCASKSGDLSNQPQHFGDGTRLSIL.

In DNA, the CDR3 is TGTGCCTGGACCCCGGACAGGGGAATGGATGGCTACACCTTC. Translation gives CAWTPDRGMDGYTF. The chain has TRBV30 and TRBJ1-2, with 9 bases fitting TRBD1. V trimming: 4 bases; J trimming: 6 bases; junction bases outside the gene matches: 9. Germline assignment: CDR1 GTSNPN and CDR2 SVGIG (reference sequence). The CDR3 loop spans 14 amino acids.

Only one count was recorded for this clone. The V and J genes are TRBV12-3 or TRBV12-4 and TRBJ1-1; 7 bases fit TRBD1. V was pared by 6 bases and J by 5 bases, with 6 bases of the junction left unmatched. The CDR3 covers 13 residues. CDR3 sequence (DNA): TGTGCCAGCAGCTTGACAGGGCCGACTGAAGCTTTCTTT. As protein: CASSLTGPTEAFF.

CDR3 in DNA: TGTGCCAGCAGTTACCAGGTCTATGGCTACACCTTC. Translating gives CASSYQVYGYTF. The chain uses TRBV12-3 or TRBV12-4 and TRBJ1-2; D gene uncertain. The CDR3 length is 12 residues. Trimming left V 4 bases short and J 4 bases short, with 7 bases between.